This TCR beta chain was obtained from a study of Graves' ophthalmopathy and Graves' hyperthyroidism. This CDR3 contains 13 residues. Germline CDR1 reads MGHRA; CDR2 reads YSYEKL. The germline V and J ends were trimmed by 4 bases and 6 bases, with 10 bases remaining between them. The sample holds one count of this clonotype. TCR beta CDR3 amplification used RNA transcripts. Second-round multiplex PCR came after first-round RT-PCR with HTBI primers. TCRdb processed the multiplex PCR reads anew with MiXCR; each CDR3 protein has one entry. The sample consists of approximately 410,000 distinct CDR3 sequences, 15% of them appearing once.

Sequenced: peripheral blood. This receptor was identified in a woman aged 18-29 years with stable Graves' hyperthyroidism. This rearrangement joins TRBV4-1 to TRBJ2-4; D remains ambiguous. The CDR3 nucleotides read TGCGCCAGCAGCCGGGTGATAGGAAACATTCAGTACTTC. Residues: CASSRVIGNIQYF.